This is a list of T cell receptor beta chains from one sample in a study of regulatory T cells in long-lasting Graves disease. MiXCR was run by TCRdb on the multiplex PCR reads, yielding one entry per CDR3 protein. The table has 350,000 to 450,000 distinct CDR3 sequences, roughly 21% seen once. Sequences were derived from peripheral blood mononuclear cells (PBMCs), sampled when the disease was refractory, from a patient treated with antithyroid drugs. These receptors were collected from a female donor with Graves disease. CDR3s include the opening cysteine and the closing phenylalanine or tryptophan. The D gene is left open where the match is weak. Clone sizes are given selectively: once, few, many, or a class where the clone is expanded.

size: many; length: 15; D: TRBD2; J: TRBJ2-7; V: TRBV2; DNA: TGTGCCAGCAGTGAACCTGGACTAGCGATCTACGAGCAGTACTTC; CDR3: CASSEPGLAIYEQYF
size: many; length: 15; D: TRBD2; J: TRBJ2-5; V: TRBV12-3/TRBV12-4; DNA: TGTGCCAGCAGTTTATCCCGGGGGGGCCAAGAGACCCAGTACTTC; CDR3: CASSLSRGGQETQYF
size: NA; length: 15; D: NA; J: TRBJ2-7; V: TRBV30; DNA: TGTGCCTGGAGTGTACCCATGCAGGGGAGGAACGAGCAGTACTTC; CDR3: CAWSVPMQGRNEQYF
size: many; length: 14; D: TRBD2; J: TRBJ2-5; V: TRBV7-3; DNA: TGTGCCAGCAGCTTGACAGCGGGAGAAGAGACCCAGTACTTC; CDR3: CASSLTAGEETQYF
size: few; length: 15; D: NA; J: TRBJ2-7; V: TRBV4-1; DNA: TGCGCCAGCAGCCTCTATGAGGGGAAAGAACACGAGCAGTACTTC; CDR3: CASSLYEGKEHEQYF
size: NA; length: 10; D: NA; J: TRBJ1-1; V: TRBV29-1; DNA: TGCAGCGGCCTATCGACTGAAGCTTTCTTT; CDR3: CSGLSTEAFF
size: NA; length: 16; D: NA; J: TRBJ2-2; V: TRBV3-1; DNA: TGTGCCAGCAGCCGACACAGGAATCGGGGCACCGGGGAGCTGTTTTTT; CDR3: CASSRHRNRGTGELFF
size: few; length: 14; D: TRBD1; J: TRBJ1-2; V: TRBV5-4; DNA: TGTGCCAGCAGTCAAGGGGGCGATGGCTATGGCTACACCTTC; CDR3: CASSQGGDGYGYTF
size: many; length: 17; D: NA; J: TRBJ1-2; V: TRBV28; DNA: TGTGCCAGCGGGACGAAAATCTCCCGACAGGATGGCTATGGCTACACCTTC; CDR3: CASGTKISRQDGYGYTF
size: NA; length: 14; D: NA; J: TRBJ2-7; V: TRBV20-1; DNA: TGCAGTGCAGTACAGGGGGGGAGCTCCTACGAGCAGTACTTC; CDR3: CSAVQGGSSYEQYF
size: many; length: 14; D: NA; J: TRBJ1-1; V: TRBV2; DNA: TGTGCCAGTAAGGACCGACGAACATGGACTGAAGCTTTCTTT; CDR3: CASKDRRTWTEAFF
size: few; length: 15; D: NA; J: TRBJ1-5; V: TRBV20-1; DNA: TGCAGTGCTAGAGTTGGTGGTATCGGCAATCAGCCCCAGCATTTT; CDR3: CSARVGGIGNQPQHF
size: many; length: 15; D: NA; J: TRBJ2-4; V: TRBV6-2/TRBV6-3; DNA: TGTGCCAGCAGTTACGCGGGGCTTGGTCAAAACATTCAGTACTTC; CDR3: CASSYAGLGQNIQYF
size: many; length: 16; D: TRBD2; J: TRBJ2-7; V: TRBV28; DNA: TGTGCCAGCGGACCTGCTGGCACTAGCGAAACATACGAGCAGTACTTC; CDR3: CASGPAGTSETYEQYF
size: many; length: 12; D: NA; J: TRBJ2-2; V: TRBV28; DNA: TGTGCCAGCAGTTTTATACAGGGGGAGCTGTTTTTT; CDR3: CASSFIQGELFF
size: many; length: 15; D: NA; J: TRBJ2-7; V: TRBV18; DNA: TGTGCCAGCTCACCACCTGTTGGTTCAGCCTACGAGCAGTACTTC; CDR3: CASSPPVGSAYEQYF
size: few; length: 14; D: TRBD2; J: TRBJ2-7; V: TRBV11-2; DNA: TGTGCCAGCAGCGTGACTAGCGGGATCTACGAGCAGTACTTC; CDR3: CASSVTSGIYEQYF
size: many; length: 16; D: TRBD2; J: TRBJ2-7; V: TRBV6-1; DNA: TGTGCCAGCAGTCAACCTAGACTAGCGGTCTCCTACGAGCAGTACTTC; CDR3: CASSQPRLAVSYEQYF
size: many; length: 12; D: NA; J: TRBJ2-7; V: TRBV3-1; DNA: TGTGCCAGCAGCCAAGGCCACTACGAGCAGTACTTC; CDR3: CASSQGHYEQYF
size: many; length: 15; D: NA; J: TRBJ2-7; V: TRBV7-9; DNA: TGTGCCAGCAGCCCTCCCGGTGGCAGGTTCTCCGAGCAGTACTTC; CDR3: CASSPPGGRFSEQYF
size: few; length: 14; D: NA; J: TRBJ1-1; V: TRBV5-1; DNA: TGCGCCAGCAGCTTCTCAGGGTTGAACACTGAAGCTTTCTTT; CDR3: CASSFSGLNTEAFF
size: NA; length: 14; D: TRBD2; J: TRBJ2-3; V: TRBV6-1; DNA: TGTGCCAGGGGACTAGCGGGGCGCACAGATACGCAGTATTTT; CDR3: CARGLAGRTDTQYF
size: many; length: 17; D: TRBD1; J: TRBJ2-5; V: TRBV20-1; DNA: TGCAGTGCTAGAGCGGACAGGGGTCGCGATATCCAAGAGACCCAGTACTTC; CDR3: CSARADRGRDIQETQYF
size: many; length: 14; D: TRBD2; J: TRBJ2-5; V: TRBV28; DNA: TGTGCCAGCAAAACTAGCGGGTTTCAAGAGACCCAGTACTTC; CDR3: CASKTSGFQETQYF
size: NA; length: 15; D: NA; J: TRBJ2-1; V: TRBV20-1; DNA: TGCAGTGCTAGTTCGAGGTTAGCGCGCAACAATGAGCAGTTCTTC; CDR3: CSASSRLARNNEQFF
size: NA; length: 13; D: NA; J: TRBJ2-5; V: TRBV5-1; DNA: TGCGCCAGCAGCTCAGCGGGTAGTGAGACCCAGTACTTC; CDR3: CASSSAGSETQYF
size: NA; length: 17; D: TRBD2; J: TRBJ2-7; V: TRBV3-1; DNA: TGTGCCAGCAGCCAAGAGCCGGTAGGGCGGGAGCTCGCCGAGCAGTACTTC; CDR3: CASSQEPVGRELAEQYF
size: many; length: 14; D: NA; J: TRBJ1-1; V: TRBV5-1; DNA: TGCGCCAGCAGCGCGGACAGCATGAACACTGAAGCTTTCTTT; CDR3: CASSADSMNTEAFF
size: NA; length: 13; D: NA; J: TRBJ2-7; V: TRBV7-9; DNA: TGTGCCAGCAGCCCCCCCGGACAAGACGAGCAGTACTTC; CDR3: CASSPPGQDEQYF
size: many; length: 14; D: NA; J: TRBJ1-4; V: TRBV2; DNA: TGTGCCAGCTGGGGACCATCCGGCGGTGAAAAACTGTTTTTT; CDR3: CASWGPSGGEKLFF
size: many; length: 11; D: NA; J: TRBJ2-7; V: TRBV28; DNA: TGTGCCAGCAGTTTGGGGCCCCAGCAGTACTTC; CDR3: CASSLGPQQYF
size: NA; length: 16; D: TRBD2; J: TRBJ2-7; V: TRBV4-1; DNA: TGCGCCAGCAGCCAAGCCCCAACCGGGGGGAACTACGAGCAGTACTTC; CDR3: CASSQAPTGGNYEQYF
size: few; length: 12; D: NA; J: TRBJ1-1; V: TRBV29-1; DNA: TGCAGCGTTGGGATTGTCAACACTGAAGCTTTCTTT; CDR3: CSVGIVNTEAFF
size: few; length: 13; D: TRBD1; J: TRBJ2-2; V: TRBV7-8; DNA: TGTGCCAGCAGCTTTAGGGGGCCCGGGGAGCTGTTTTTT; CDR3: CASSFRGPGELFF
size: many; length: 13; D: TRBD2; J: TRBJ2-5; V: TRBV6-2/TRBV6-3; DNA: TGTGCCAGCAGTCTAACTAGCGTCGAGACCCAGTACTTC; CDR3: CASSLTSVETQYF
size: few; length: 14; D: NA; J: TRBJ2-7; V: TRBV4-1; DNA: TGCGCCAGCAGCCCCCTAGTCCTGGCAGGCGAGCAGTACTTC; CDR3: CASSPLVLAGEQYF
size: few; length: 20; D: TRBD2; J: TRBJ2-2; V: TRBV14; DNA: TGTGCCAGCAGCCAAGAGCGGAGGACTAGCGGGAGAAGGGGCACCGGGGAGCTGTTTTTT; CDR3: CASSQERRTSGRRGTGELFF
size: many; length: 13; D: NA; J: TRBJ1-2; V: TRBV2; DNA: TGTGCCAGCAGGGCAGGGGCTGGCTATGGCTACACCTTC; CDR3: CASRAGAGYGYTF
size: NA; length: 13; D: NA; J: TRBJ1-2; V: TRBV7-9; DNA: TGTGCCAGCAGCTTAGTACAGTACTATGGCTACACCTTC; CDR3: CASSLVQYYGYTF
size: NA; length: 16; D: TRBD2; J: TRBJ2-5; V: TRBV20-1; DNA: TGCAGTGCTGACGGAAGAAAAAGCGGGAGGGAGGAGACCCAGTACTTC; CDR3: CSADGRKSGREETQYF
size: NA; length: 15; D: NA; J: TRBJ2-7; V: TRBV18; DNA: TGTGCCAGCTCACCACTACAGGGGGGGTCCTACGAGCAGTACTTC; CDR3: CASSPLQGGSYEQYF
size: many; length: 14; D: NA; J: TRBJ1-1; V: TRBV7-8; DNA: TGTGCCAGCAGCTTATGGGGGGGTAACACTGAAGCTTTCTTT; CDR3: CASSLWGGNTEAFF
size: few; length: 14; D: TRBD2; J: TRBJ2-7; V: TRBV20-1; DNA: TGCAGTGCTAGAGACCCTAGCGGGAGTGCCGAGCAGTACTTC; CDR3: CSARDPSGSAEQYF
size: NA; length: 17; D: TRBD2; J: TRBJ2-2; V: TRBV5-4; DNA: TGTGCCAGCAGCTCCACGGTGGTAGCGGGAGGGGCCGGGGAGCTGTTTTTT; CDR3: CASSSTVVAGGAGELFF
size: many; length: 15; D: TRBD2; J: TRBJ2-7; V: TRBV3-1; DNA: TGTGCCAGCAGCCAACCAGGACTAGCGTCCGACGAGCAGTACTTC; CDR3: CASSQPGLASDEQYF
size: NA; length: 15; D: TRBD2; J: TRBJ2-3; V: TRBV3-1; DNA: TGTGCCAGCGGGCCGGGACTAGCGGGAGTCGATACGCAGTATTTT; CDR3: CASGPGLAGVDTQYF
size: few; length: 13; D: NA; J: TRBJ2-7; V: TRBV10-2; DNA: TGCGCCAGCAGCCAGGAGGCATCGGGCGAGCAGTACTTC; CDR3: CASSQEASGEQYF
size: many; length: 16; D: TRBD2; J: TRBJ2-6; V: TRBV5-1; DNA: TGTGCCAGCAGCTCCGGTGGGGGGGCTGGGGCCAACGTCCTGACTTTC; CDR3: CASSSGGGAGANVLTF
size: NA; length: 13; D: NA; J: TRBJ2-2; V: TRBV29-1; DNA: TGCAGCGTTTTGACAGAATCTACCGGGGAGCTGTTTTTT; CDR3: CSVLTESTGELFF
size: many; length: 13; D: NA; J: TRBJ1-6; V: TRBV28; DNA: TGTGCCAGCAGTTTTTTTGGCGATTCACCCCTCCACTTT; CDR3: CASSFFGDSPLHF
size: many; length: 14; D: NA; J: TRBJ1-4; V: TRBV30; DNA: TGTGCCTGGAGTGGCCGGGGTGGGAATGAAAAACTGTTTTTT; CDR3: CAWSGRGGNEKLFF
size: many; length: 14; D: NA; J: TRBJ1-1; V: TRBV27; DNA: TGTGCCAGCAGTTTCGGAAACGAAGGCACTGAAGCTTTCTTT; CDR3: CASSFGNEGTEAFF
size: few; length: 15; D: NA; J: TRBJ1-2; V: TRBV4-2; DNA: TGTGCCAGCAGCCAAACACTTCAGGGGACTAATGGCTACACCTTC; CDR3: CASSQTLQGTNGYTF
size: few; length: 15; D: TRBD2; J: TRBJ2-7; V: TRBV4-2; DNA: TGTGCCAGCAGCCAAGTAAGCGGGGAACGTCCCGAGCAGTACTTC; CDR3: CASSQVSGERPEQYF
size: NA; length: 15; D: NA; J: TRBJ2-6; V: TRBV2; DNA: TGTGCCAGCAGTAAGTTCAGCTCTGGGGCCAACGTCCTGACTTTC; CDR3: CASSKFSSGANVLTF
size: few; length: 13; D: NA; J: TRBJ1-2; V: TRBV4-1; DNA: TGCGCCAGCAGCCAAGAGAGTTACTATGGCTACACCTTC; CDR3: CASSQESYYGYTF